The text below deals with one T cell receptor beta chain. This entry belongs to a study of blood T cell repertoires in COVID-19. Study at large: The study drew acute and convalescent COVID-19 samples from the United States, Italy and Spain.

Sequenced by immunoSEQ multiplex PCR; TCRdb stores in-frame clones only, minus some. Of 330,000 or so clones detected, roughly 86% appear once; the ten largest clones hold more than 7.5%. Those enrolled in Seattle joined during active infection and were followed longitudinally afterward. Germline-derived CDR1 and CDR2 are DFQATT and SNEGSKA (reference sequence). The CDR3 has 14 residues. Trimming at V came to 3 bases and at J to 0 bases, leaving 4 bases not matched to a gene. This TCR came from a man under 40 with COVID-19, enrolled during active disease. Input material: peripheral blood. The chain carries TRBV20-1 and TRBJ2-7; 8 bases are shared with TRBD2. CDR3 loop: CSASVLAGSYEQYF. As DNA, the CDR3 is TGCAGTGCTAGTGTTCTAGCGGGCTCCTACGAGCAGTACTTC.